This T cell receptor beta chain was recorded in a study of T cell responses to AZD1222 COVID-19 vaccine listed by TCRdb under 2021. With respect to the entire study: Because spike-specific TCR depth and breadth did not differ between the two schedules, AZD1222 recipients who got a second dose at roughly 4 weeks were pooled with those who got a second dose at roughly 12 weeks. A total of just over 230 trial participants underwent TCR sequencing, of whom under 220 had received two doses of AZD1222 and approximately 25 had received two doses of the MenACWY control vaccine. Trial participants were enrolled by age into subgroups of 18-55, 56-69 and 70-plus years, and roughly 150, 30 and 60 TCR-sequenced participants, respectively, were included in these subgroups.

General conclusions and limits of the study: Reportedly, almost half of the unique spike-specific TCRs recognized epitopes lying outside the regions that are mutated in the B.1.351 and B.1.1.7 variants. Participants were mostly white British and included more females than males, and it was suggested by the authors that clonal diversity may have been underestimated. After two AZD1222 doses, both the breadth and the depth of spike-specific TCRs were significantly higher than at day 0 and than in MenACWY recipients. No day 14 peak-response samples were available, so repertoires were characterized only after the peak T cell response. Conclusions about previously exposed vaccinees are limited, since just five or six AZD1222 recipients were seropositive for SARS-CoV-2 at baseline. The vaccine-associated CD4 TCRs covered the entire spike protein, and the dominant responses fell in regions 160-218 and 743-854. In the small 56-69-year group, the increase in depth fell short of significance, most likely because of low power.

The CDR3 regions of human TCRbeta chains were analyzed by immunosequencing. As for the authors' bioinformatics: Repertoire TCRs were matched against a reference library of SARS-CoV-2-specific TCRs generated with the MIRA antigen-specificity platform. Breadth was defined as the fraction of unique TCRs that were SARS-CoV-2-associated, and depth was defined as the fraction of total T cells that were SARS-CoV-2-associated. Using the MIRA data, each spike-specific TCR was mapped to the spike region that the TCR reacts to and placed in a CD4 or CD8 class. Log10-transformed breadth and depth values were compared by one-way ANOVA with Sidak's multiple comparisons tests. Entries here come from immuneACCESS through TCRdb and include only in-frame sequences with V and J called. Some clones fail to appear in such tables; in the studies checked, an unresolved V gene covers under half of the shortfall, and the cause of the remainder is unknown. For V, J and clone size, that table is used; D and trimming come from the DNA. Counted in this sample were 110,000 or so clones; 82% of them appeared once. Together, the top ten hold 4% to 6% of the sample.

From the cysteine up to the phenylalanine, the CDR3 has a length of 13 residues. Only CDR3 DNA remains: 39 bases, in frame from the first base. The germline V gene encodes CDR1 SGHTA and CDR2 FQGNSA. The junction shows trimming of 5 bases on V and 1 base on J, plus 8 bases between the germline ends. Comment on this clone: No cognate antigen has been identified for it. Within one base of it there is no much larger clone, and no base qualities were kept.

In the paper's terms, the time point label means: baseline before first vaccination. Samples from vaccinated people were obtained from the UK trials COV001 and COV002, which included a single-blind randomized controlled phase 2/3 trial of AZD1222 (ChAdOx1 nCoV-19) in healthy adults. For TCRbeta chain sequencing, PBMC samples were collected from trial participants at day 0 and at day 28 after the second dose. The chain is encoded by TRBV7-2 joined to TRBJ1-1, with the D gene too uncertain to name. Here the sequenced sample was peripheral blood, taken on day 0 of AZD1222 vaccination. The source of this sequence is an adult in good health. The encoded CDR3 is CASSGWENTEAFF. The DNA is TGTGCCAGCAGCGGGTGGGAGAACACTGAAGCTTTCTTT.